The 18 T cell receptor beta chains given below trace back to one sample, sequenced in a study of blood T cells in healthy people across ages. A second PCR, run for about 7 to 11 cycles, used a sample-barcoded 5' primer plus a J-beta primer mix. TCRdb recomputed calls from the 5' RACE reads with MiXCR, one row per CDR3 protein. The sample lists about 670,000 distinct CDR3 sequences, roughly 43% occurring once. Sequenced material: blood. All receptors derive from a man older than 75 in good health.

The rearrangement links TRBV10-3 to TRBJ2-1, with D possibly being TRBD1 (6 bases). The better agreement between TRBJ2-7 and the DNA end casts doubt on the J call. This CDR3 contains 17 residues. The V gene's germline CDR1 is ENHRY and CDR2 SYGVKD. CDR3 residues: CAISEPGTTASYNEQYF. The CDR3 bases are TGTGCCATCAGTGAGCCCGGGACAACCGCCTCCTACAATGAGCAGTACTTC.

The CDR3 sequence is CASSPRQGSNEQYF. DNA for the CDR3: TGTGCCAGCAGCCCCCGGCAGGGGAGTAACGAGCAGTACTTC. The J gene is TRBJ2-7, the V gene TRBV11-2; a weak D match, TRBD1 (6 bases). The CDR3 has 14 residues. Germline V lookup: CDR1 SGHAT, CDR2 FQNNGV. The ends were cut back, 5 bases at V and 5 bases at J, with 16 bases in the middle.

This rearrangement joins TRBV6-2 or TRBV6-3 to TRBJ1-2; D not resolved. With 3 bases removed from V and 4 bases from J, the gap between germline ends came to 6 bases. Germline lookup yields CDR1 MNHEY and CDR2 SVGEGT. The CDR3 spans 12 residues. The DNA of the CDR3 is TGTGCCAGCAGTTATTATAGCTATGGCTACACCTTC. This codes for CASSYYSYGYTF.

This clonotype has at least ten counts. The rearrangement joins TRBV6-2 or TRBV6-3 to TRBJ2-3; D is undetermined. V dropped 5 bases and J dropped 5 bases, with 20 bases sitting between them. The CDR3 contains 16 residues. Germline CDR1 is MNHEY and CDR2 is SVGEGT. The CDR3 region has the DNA TGTGCCAGCAGTGGACCCGGGCACCCCGGTGGAGATACGCAGTATTTT. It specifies CASSGPGHPGGDTQYF.

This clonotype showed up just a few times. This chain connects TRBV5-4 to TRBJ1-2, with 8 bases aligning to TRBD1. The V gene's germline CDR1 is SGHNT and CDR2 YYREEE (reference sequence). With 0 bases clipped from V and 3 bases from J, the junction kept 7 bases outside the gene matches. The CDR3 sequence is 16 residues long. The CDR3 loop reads CASSLAMTGADYGYTF. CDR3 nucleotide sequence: TGTGCCAGCAGCTTGGCGATGACAGGGGCGGACTATGGCTACACCTTC.

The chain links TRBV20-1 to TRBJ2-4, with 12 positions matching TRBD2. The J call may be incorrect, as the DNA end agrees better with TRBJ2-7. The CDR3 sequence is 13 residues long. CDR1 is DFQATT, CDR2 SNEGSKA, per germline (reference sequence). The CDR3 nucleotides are TGCAGTGCTTCGACTAGCGGGGGTTACGAGCAGTACTTC. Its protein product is CSASTSGGYEQYF.

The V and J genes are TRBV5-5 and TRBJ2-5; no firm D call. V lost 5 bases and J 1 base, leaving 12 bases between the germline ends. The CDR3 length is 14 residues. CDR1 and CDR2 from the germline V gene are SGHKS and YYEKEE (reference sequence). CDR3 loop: CASSSSVVQETQYF. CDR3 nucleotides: TGTGCCAGCAGTTCGTCGGTCGTCCAAGAGACCCAGTACTTC. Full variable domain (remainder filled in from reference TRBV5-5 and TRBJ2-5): DAGVTQSPTHLIKTRGQQVTLRCSPISGHKSVSWYQQVLGQGPQFIFQYYEKEERGRGNFPDRFSARQFPNYSSELNVNALLLGDSALYLCASSSSVVQETQYFGPGTRLLVL.

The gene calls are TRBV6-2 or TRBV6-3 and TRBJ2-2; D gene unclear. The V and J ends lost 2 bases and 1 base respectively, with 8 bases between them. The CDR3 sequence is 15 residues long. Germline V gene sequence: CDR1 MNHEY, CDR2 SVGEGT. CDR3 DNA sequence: TGTGCCAGCAGTTACCCAGGTTGGAACACCGGGGAGCTGTTTTTT. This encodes CASSYPGWNTGELFF.

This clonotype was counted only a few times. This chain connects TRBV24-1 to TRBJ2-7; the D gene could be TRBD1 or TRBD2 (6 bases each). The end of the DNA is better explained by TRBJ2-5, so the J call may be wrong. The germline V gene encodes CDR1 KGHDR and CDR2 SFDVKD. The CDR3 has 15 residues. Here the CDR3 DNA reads TGTGCCACCAGTGATCCCGGAGGGGGGCTGGAGACCCAGTACTTC. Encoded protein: CATSDPGGGLETQYF.

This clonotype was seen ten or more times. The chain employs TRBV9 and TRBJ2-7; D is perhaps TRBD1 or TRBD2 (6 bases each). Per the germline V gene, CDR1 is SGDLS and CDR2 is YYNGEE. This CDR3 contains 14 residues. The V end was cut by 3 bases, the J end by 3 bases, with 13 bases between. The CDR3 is CASSARGTDYEQYF. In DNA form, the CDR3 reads TGTGCCAGCAGCGCTAGGGGGACTGACTACGAGCAGTACTTC.

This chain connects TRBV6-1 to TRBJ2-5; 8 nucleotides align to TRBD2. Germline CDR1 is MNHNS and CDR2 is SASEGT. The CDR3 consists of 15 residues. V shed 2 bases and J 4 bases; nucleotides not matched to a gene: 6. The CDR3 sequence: CASSERAGGLETQYF. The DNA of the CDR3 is TGTGCCAGCAGTGAAAGGGCGGGGGGCTTAGAGACCCAGTACTTC.

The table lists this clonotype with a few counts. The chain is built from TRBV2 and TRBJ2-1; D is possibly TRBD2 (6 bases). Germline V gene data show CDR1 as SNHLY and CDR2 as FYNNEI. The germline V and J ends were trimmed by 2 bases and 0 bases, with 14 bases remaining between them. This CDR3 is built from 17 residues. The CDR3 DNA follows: TGTGCCAGCAGTGAAACTGTAGCGGTGAGCTCCTACAATGAGCAGTTCTTC. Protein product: CASSETVAVSSYNEQFF.

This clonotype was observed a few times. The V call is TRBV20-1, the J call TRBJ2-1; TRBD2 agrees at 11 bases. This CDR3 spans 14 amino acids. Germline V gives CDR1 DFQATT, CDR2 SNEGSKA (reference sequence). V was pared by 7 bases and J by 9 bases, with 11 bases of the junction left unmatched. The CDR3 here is CSVIAGGLRGEQFF. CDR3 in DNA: TGCAGTGTGATAGCGGGGGGGCTGAGAGGTGAGCAGTTCTTC.

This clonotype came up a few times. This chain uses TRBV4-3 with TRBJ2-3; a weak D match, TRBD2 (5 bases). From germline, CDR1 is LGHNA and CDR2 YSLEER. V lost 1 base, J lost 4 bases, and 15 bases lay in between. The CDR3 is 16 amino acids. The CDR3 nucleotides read TGCGCCAGCAGCCAAGGGGGAGACTCCACGGCAGATACGCAGTATTTT. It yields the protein CASSQGGDSTADTQYF.

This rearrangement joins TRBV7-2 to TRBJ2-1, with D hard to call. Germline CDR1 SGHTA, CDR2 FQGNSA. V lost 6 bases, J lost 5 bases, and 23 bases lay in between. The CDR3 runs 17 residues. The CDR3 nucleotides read TGTGCCAGCAGTCTCCAATCAACAGTGATTATGAACAATGAGCAGTTCTTC. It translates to CASSLQSTVIMNNEQFF.

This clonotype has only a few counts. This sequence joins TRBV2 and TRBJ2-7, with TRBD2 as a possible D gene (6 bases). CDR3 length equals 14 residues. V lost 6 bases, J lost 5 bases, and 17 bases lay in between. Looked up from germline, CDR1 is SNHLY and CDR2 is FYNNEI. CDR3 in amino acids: CASRPERGIDEQYF. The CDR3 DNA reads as TGTGCCAGCAGACCAGAACGGGGGATCGACGAGCAGTACTTC.

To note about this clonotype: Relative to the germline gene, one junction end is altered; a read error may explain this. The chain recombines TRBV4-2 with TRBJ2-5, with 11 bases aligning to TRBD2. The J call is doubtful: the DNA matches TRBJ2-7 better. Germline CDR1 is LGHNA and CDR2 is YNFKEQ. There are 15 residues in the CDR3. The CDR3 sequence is CAGSQDASGRYEQYF. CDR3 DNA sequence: TGTGCCGGCAGCCAAGATGCTAGCGGGAGGTACGAGCAGTACTTC.

CDR3 sequence: CSARVAGDGTDTQYF. As DNA, the CDR3 is TGCAGTGCTAGAGTGGCGGGAGATGGAACAGATACGCAGTATTTT. The chain is built from TRBV20-1 and TRBJ2-3; 7 nucleotides line up with TRBD2. This CDR3 has 15 residues. V was clipped by 1 base and J by 3 bases; unmatched bases: 7. The germline V gene encodes CDR1 DFQATT and CDR2 SNEGSKA (reference sequence).